This T cell receptor (beta chain) derives from a study of T cells of healthy individuals (dated by TCRdb to between 2017 and 2018). Reading from cysteine to phenylalanine, the CDR3 counts 10 amino acids. Only the CDR3 region is kept as DNA, spanning 30 bases read in frame from base 1. The germline V gene (reference sequence) provides CDR1 DFQATT and CDR2 SNEGSKA. The library was produced with 5' RACE. Sequenced on an Illumina MiSeq. TCRdb ran its own pipeline on the public reads, namely fastp trimming at Q25 and MiXCR clone calling, and kept in-frame beta chains. Each entry merges the rows of one CDR3 protein and shows their most common DNA and genes. The sample table contains 50,000 to 55,000 distinct CDR3 sequences; only one count was recorded for 14% to 15% of them. The ten largest make up 15% to 20% of the sample. This clonotype has ten or more counts. This clone's antigen is unknown. Within one base of it there is no much larger clone, and no base qualities were kept.

Recombination linked TRBV20-1 to TRBJ1-2; the D gene cannot be named for sure. The clonotype originates from a human donor in good health. The DNA sequence follows: TGCGGGTCGTTCCGCTATGGCTACACCTTC. It is translated as CGSFRYGYTF.